The clone carrying this TCR beta chain was counted between two and nine times. This sample is drawn from a study of blood T cell repertoires in COVID-19. Overall study: Sample material is recorded as cDNA or gDNA derived from T cells, B-cell-depleted T cells, or PBMCs.

In the study's own analysis: Amplified reference gene primers provided the basis for estimating nucleated cell counts. Measured with immunoSEQ multiplex PCR; TCRdb has only the in-frame clones, and not every one. V, J and clone size reflect that table, while D and trimming were determined from the DNA. The table shows around 80,000 clones, with approximately 80% occurring only once. The germline gives CDR1 LGHNA, CDR2 YSLEER. The CDR3 extends over 16 amino acids. Deletions cut 2 bases from V and 4 bases from J, with 12 bases between. The sequence derives from an elderly woman with active or convalescent COVID-19. The sequenced sample consisted of peripheral blood. The rearrangement links TRBV4-3 to TRBJ2-6, with a possible D match to TRBD1 (5 bases). CDR3 nucleotide sequence: TGCGCCAGCAGCCAACTGGCAGGGCAAGGGGCCAACGTCCTGACTTTC. Protein product: CASSQLAGQGANVLTF.